Listed below are T cell receptor beta chains from one sample, sequenced in a study of regulatory T cells in long-lasting Graves disease. From the multiplex PCR reads, TCRdb called clonotypes with MiXCR, one entry per CDR3 protein. The top ten clones hold around 12% of a sample with about 460,000 distinct CDR3 sequences, about 20% of them seen once. The material was peripheral blood mononuclear cells (PBMCs), obtained when the disease was refractory, from a patient treated with antithyroid drugs. These receptors all stem from a female donor with Graves disease. Each CDR3 is given with its conserved first and last residue. D genes are given only for firm matches. Part of the rows lack a size; the others show once, few, many or a class for expanded clones.

len | abundance | d_gene | j_gene | v_gene | CDR3aa | CDR3nt
18 | . | TRBD2 | TRBJ2-4 | TRBV7-2 | CASSPGLAGAVAKNIQYF | TGTGCCAGCAGCCCGGGACTAGCGGGAGCGGTTGCCAAAAACATTCAGTACTTC
16 | few | . | TRBJ1-5 | TRBV3-1 | CASSQGVSHSNQPQHF | TGTGCCAGCAGCCAAGGGGTGAGCCATAGCAATCAGCCCCAGCATTTT
15 | few | TRBD1 | TRBJ1-2 | TRBV3-1 | CASSYPGQGVGGYTF | TGTGCCAGCAGCTATCCGGGACAGGGGGTCGGTGGCTACACCTTC
12 | . | . | TRBJ1-6 | TRBV7-2 | CASSAQNSPLHF | TGTGCCAGCAGCGCCCAGAATTCACCCCTCCACTTT
15 | many | . | TRBJ1-1 | TRBV13 | CASSTMGLRGTEAFF | TGTGCCAGCAGCACTATGGGCCTTCGAGGCACTGAAGCTTTCTTT
16 | many | . | TRBJ1-5 | TRBV28 | CASSWVAEGRNQPQHF | TGTGCCAGCAGTTGGGTTGCAGAGGGCCGTAATCAGCCCCAGCATTTT
16 | . | TRBD2 | TRBJ2-3 | TRBV9 | CASSGATSGTTDTQYF | TGTGCCAGCAGCGGGGCTACTAGCGGGACCACAGATACGCAGTATTTT
17 | . | TRBD2 | TRBJ2-2 | TRBV7-2 | CASSPSFLAGLGGELFF | TGTGCCAGCAGCCCCTCGTTTTTAGCGGGGCTGGGCGGGGAGCTGTTTTTT
16 | . | . | TRBJ1-1 | TRBV20-1 | CSARSGAQGQNTEAFF | TGCAGTGCTAGGTCAGGGGCCCAAGGCCAGAACACTGAAGCTTTCTTT
14 | many | . | TRBJ2-2 | TRBV12-3/TRBV12-4 | CASADDRNTGELFF | TGTGCCAGCGCCGATGATCGGAACACCGGGGAGCTGTTTTTT
15 | . | . | TRBJ2-7 | TRBV6-1 | CASSLRDDFTYEQYF | TGTGCCAGCAGTCTCCGGGACGACTTCACCTACGAGCAGTACTTC
17 | many | . | TRBJ2-7 | TRBV28 | CASSSMGSQGGGEQQYF | TGTGCCAGCAGTTCCATGGGCTCACAGGGTGGAGGCGAACAGCAGTACTTC
16 | . | . | TRBJ2-2 | TRBV19 | CASSSPGSTYTGELFF | TGTGCCAGTAGTTCCCCCGGCTCAACCTACACCGGGGAGCTGTTTTTT
15 | . | . | TRBJ1-1 | TRBV14 | CASSHQDIPNTEAFF | TGTGCCAGCAGCCACCAGGACATTCCGAACACTGAAGCTTTCTTT
15 | . | . | TRBJ2-2 | TRBV7-8 | CASSIQGPDTGELFF | TGTGCCAGCAGCATACAGGGTCCCGACACCGGGGAGCTGTTTTTT
13 | many | . | TRBJ2-7 | TRBV12-3/TRBV12-4 | CASSLSLAREQYF | TGTGCCAGCAGTTTGTCCCTAGCGCGCGAGCAGTACTTC